Presented here are 3 T cell receptor beta chains from one specimen sequenced in a study of CD8 T cells in Susac syndrome. Random-hexamer reverse transcription was applied to about 0.45 to 1 ug RNA. TCRdb re-called the immunoSEQ multiplex PCR reads through MiXCR, storing one row per CDR3 protein. The sample has about 240,000 distinct CDR3 sequences, 90% to 97% seen once. The sequenced sample was CD4+ T cells from PBMCs. Every receptor here comes from a human donor with Susac syndrome.

The rearrangement joins TRBV29-1 to TRBJ2-7; 8 nucleotides align to TRBD1. The CDR3 spans 15 residues. The junction had 17 bases not matched to a gene; V was cut back by 3 bases and J by 10 bases. CDR1 and CDR2 (germline): SQVTM, ANQGSEA. The CDR3 reads CSVERGTGTGSGQYF. In DNA form, the CDR3 reads TGCAGCGTTGAGCGAGGGACAGGTACTGGGAGTGGACAGTACTTC.

The chain recombines TRBV29-1 with TRBJ2-1; 8 nucleotides line up with TRBD2. Trimming took 6 bases from V and 9 from J; bases not matched to a gene: 10. The CDR3 spans 13 residues. The V gene's germline CDR1 is SQVTM and CDR2 ANQGSEA. The CDR3 loop reads CSVSTGTRGEQFF. The CDR3 bases are TGCAGCGTCTCAACCGGGACTAGGGGTGAGCAGTTCTTC.

The CDR3 coding sequence is TGCAGCTCCGGGACCTATGGGACCCAGTACTTC. This encodes CSSGTYGTQYF. V and J are TRBV29-1 and TRBJ2-5; the D call may be TRBD1 or TRBD2 (5 bases each). Trimming stripped 8 bases from V and 7 bases from J, with 14 bases between. CDR1 and CDR2 from the germline V gene are SQVTM and ANQGSEA. The CDR3 extends over 11 amino acids. The full variable domain, rest sourced from reference TRBV29-1 and TRBJ2-5, is SAVISQKPSRDICQRGTSLTIQCQVDSQVTMMFWYRQQPGQSLTLIATANQGSEATYESGFVIDKFPISRPNLTFSTLTVSNMSPEDSSIYLCSSGTYGTQYFGPGTRLLVL.